This entry features one T cell receptor beta chain sequence. What it recognizes is unknown. This sample is part of a study of T cell repertoires in cytomegalovirus infection. Study information: Matching HLA type, along with CMV infection, was indicated by public TCR beta signatures. Study-level points and caveats: The ex vivo response was dominated by HLA-C-restricted CMV-specific TCR beta clonotypes. Accumulated public TCR beta family frequency recognized individuals carrying CMV together with the relevant HLA.

TCRdb processed the reads anew with MiXCR; each CDR3 protein has one entry. The sample carries just under 550,000 distinct CDR3 sequences, 26% recorded once. The clonotype was recovered from a human donor in good health (CMV status not recorded). Some clones in this sample may be carry-over from other donors' samples. The specimen sequenced was PBMCs.

The chain's CDR3 is CASSLLGGVHRDTQYF. The CDR3 DNA reads as TGTGCCAGCAGTCTTCTCGGCGGGGTTCATCGAGATACGCAGTATTTT. This chain links TRBV27 with TRBJ2-3; tentatively, D is TRBD2 (6 bases). V lost 5 bases and J 5 bases, leaving 20 bases between the germline ends. The germline V gene has CDR1 MNHEY and CDR2 SMNVEV (reference sequence). The CDR3 contains 16 residues.